This TCR beta chain was sequenced in a study of long-term antiretroviral therapy in people with HIV. Points on this clone: The target antigen is unknown.

Samples were assayed with immunoSEQ v3.0 at survey level. Here immunoSEQ multiplex PCR was the method, and the copy in TCRdb shows in-frame clones only, minus some. The data show tens of thousands of clones, with 86% seen just once and 5.1% held by the top ten. The CDR3 consists of 13 residues. Germline values: CDR1 MNHEY, CDR2 SVGAGI. With 5 bases clipped from V and 2 bases from J, the junction kept 2 bases outside the gene matches. Findings and caveats of the study: HIV repertoires covered narrower CDR3 length ranges than controls did.

Sequenced here: unsorted PBMCs, sampled 0.1 years before starting antiretroviral therapy. This receptor was obtained from a woman aged 45 to 65 with HIV. The chain carries TRBV6-5 and TRBJ1-2; TRBD1 matches at 7 bases. The CDR3 DNA follows: TGTGCCAGCAGTCAACAGGGGAACTATGGCTACACCTTC. Translating it yields CASSQQGNYGYTF.